Here is one T cell receptor beta chain with its context. Its antigen is currently unknown. This record belongs to a study of cytomegalovirus exposure and HLA in healthy donors. The germline gives CDR1 SGHRS, CDR2 YFSETQ. V was cut by 0 bases and J by 5 bases, with 11 bases left in between. The CDR3 is made up of 14 amino acids. Study findings and constraints: It was shown in a later analysis that HLA-associated TCR beta chains were more clonally expanded than other, equally common chains. Being productive about 87% or about 30% of the time was typical of most TCR beta V segments in an earlier analysis. In vitro testing confirmed a few CMV-associated chains as specific for CMV antigens. Researchers reported in a later analysis that common viral pathogens appeared linked to several top clusters.

PCR employed 60 Vbeta and 13 Jbeta primers. Assay: immunoSEQ multiplex PCR; the TCRdb copy retains only in-frame clones and omits some. The data contain some 78,000 clones, 80% of them seen just once; the ten biggest clones take up approximately 31%. The sample was PBMCs. The receptor comes from a man aged 45-60 years in good health and CMV-seropositive. The chain is built from TRBV5-1 and TRBJ1-2; tentatively, D is TRBD1 (6 bases). As DNA, the CDR3 is TGCGCCAGCAGCTTGGCCACAGGGCCATATGGCTACACCTTC. Its protein product is CASSLATGPYGYTF.